A selection of T cell receptor beta chains follows, all from one sample in a study of cytomegalovirus exposure and HLA in healthy donors. Generated by immunoSEQ multiplex PCR, the TCRdb table keeps only in-frame clones and is missing some. The top ten hold 1.5% of the sample, which has around 150,000 clones, 75% to 90% seen once. The sample was PBMCs. All receptors derive from a woman aged 18-35 years in good health and CMV-seronegative. CDR3s include the opening cysteine and the closing phenylalanine or tryptophan. Fields, in order: J gene, CDR3 length, V gene, CDR3 protein.

J: TRBJ2-1
length: 15
V: TRBV10-2
CDR3: CASSEAGISYNEQFF

J: TRBJ2-1
length: 16
V: TRBV5-1
CDR3: CASSWLLAGGLHEQFF

J: TRBJ1-1
length: 11
V: TRBV30
CDR3: CAWSRGTEAFF

J: TRBJ2-5
length: 16
V: TRBV6-6
CDR3: CASSYSRTGGTETQYF

J: TRBJ2-3
length: 14
V: TRBV19
CDR3: CASSIVLAGDTQYF

J: TRBJ2-5
length: 17
V: TRBV9
CDR3: CASSVGWTSGGQETQYF

J: TRBJ1-2
length: 12
V: TRBV6-5
CDR3: CASSPAGRGYTF

J: TRBJ1-2
length: 16
V: TRBV9
CDR3: CASSRSSTGSVGGYTF

J: TRBJ1-1
length: 14
V: TRBV7-2
CDR3: CASSSSTGNTEAFF

J: TRBJ2-7
length: 15
V: TRBV7-9
CDR3: CASSLQGGGSYEQYF

J: .
length: 14
V: TRBV7-3
CDR3: CASSLGSGSDEQYF

J: TRBJ2-2
length: 17
V: TRBV7-9
CDR3: CAGGRWRGGPNTGELFF

J: TRBJ2-5
length: 14
V: TRBV18
CDR3: CASSPARRGETQYF

J: TRBJ2-2
length: 17
V: TRBV4-1
CDR3: CASSLSGGAKVSGELFF

J: TRBJ2-3
length: 14
V: TRBV6-5
CDR3: CASSSPVSTDTQYF

J: TRBJ1-1
length: 15
V: TRBV2
CDR3: CASGSPGHVNTEAFF

J: TRBJ2-2
length: 13
V: TRBV2
CDR3: CASGGGGPGELFF

J: TRBJ2-3
length: 15
V: TRBV4-1
CDR3: CASSQEPVSTDTQYF

J: TRBJ2-7
length: 14
V: TRBV6-1
CDR3: CASSESQGMDEQYF

J: TRBJ2-1
length: 14
V: TRBV19
CDR3: CASSRLRGGDEQFF

J: TRBJ1-3
length: 14
V: TRBV5-1
CDR3: CASSLGGSMDTIYF

J: TRBJ2-1
length: 16
V: TRBV9
CDR3: CASSTQTGTTYNEQFF

J: TRBJ2-5
length: 14
V: TRBV10-3
CDR3: CAISEPGTRETQYF

J: TRBJ1-2
length: 11
V: TRBV29-1
CDR3: CSVEWQGGYTF

J: TRBJ1-3
length: 16
V: TRBV5-5
CDR3: CASSSRTSFSGNTIYF

J: TRBJ1-6
length: 16
V: TRBV5-1
CDR3: CASSLTDKTYNSPLHF

J: TRBJ2-7
length: 14
V: TRBV9
CDR3: CASRKRDRDYEQYF

J: TRBJ2-7
length: 13
V: TRBV6-1
CDR3: CASGEGLTYEQYF

J: TRBJ2-1
length: 15
V: TRBV5-6
CDR3: CASSLDRGAVRRQFF

J: .
length: 16
V: TRBV2
CDR3: CASSEVLGSRSYEQYF

J: TRBJ2-3
length: 13
V: TRBV18
CDR3: CASSPYISDTQYF

J: TRBJ2-6
length: 17
V: TRBV28
CDR3: CASRTGGINYGANVLTF

J: TRBJ1-2
length: 14
V: TRBV4-1
CDR3: CASSQSGTLYGYTF

J: TRBJ2-5
length: 13
V: TRBV2
CDR3: CASKGTGSYGQYF

J: TRBJ2-2
length: 14
V: TRBV4-1
CDR3: CASSHTQGAGELFF

J: TRBJ2-7
length: 13
V: TRBV18
CDR3: CASSPPADYEQYF

J: TRBJ1-1
length: 16
V: TRBV28
CDR3: CASSGQSATPNTEAFF